This TCR beta chain was captured in a study of shared clonotypes between healthy human individuals (dated by TCRdb to the early 2020s). The study in broad terms: The cohort included three men and two women between 18 and 49 years of age. For each donor, CD4 naive and CD4 memory were each given three plates, CD8 naive was given two plates, and CD8 memory was given one plate. To estimate repertoire size and how much clonotypes are shared between individuals, the study performed deep sequencing of blood TCR repertoires from 4 to 6 healthy adults. To increase sequencing depth and limit assay-specific biases, TCR repertoire library preparation and sequencing were carried out by different laboratories using diverse techniques. Between about 0.94 and 8.9 billion PBMCs per donor were obtained by leukapheresis.

Using the deep immunoSEQ assay, TCR CDR3 regions were amplified from genomic DNA by multiplex PCR. Extracted genomic DNA from each cell subset was distributed evenly across all wells of several immunoSEQ 96-well plates, and each plate was treated as a replicate. Each replicate PCR for sorted subsets received about 180 ng genomic DNA, equal to 30,000 or so T cell genomes. Purified libraries were quantified with a Qubit 3.0 fluorometer, sized on a Bioanalyzer 2100, and re-quantified with the KAPA Library Quantification kit. A separate single-read 150-cycle Illumina NextSeq 550 flow cell was used to sequence each immunoSEQ 96-well plate. The study's own analysis went as follows. Because the immunoSEQ output included only junctional sequences and no quality scores, the filtering could not be the same as the filtering used for full-length reads. To assign V/J genes and CDR3, sequences were annotated using PyIR, a Python wrapper for IgBLAST v1.9, with IMGT germline references. Reads were removed for weak V/J assignments (E-value above 1e-6), missing CDR3, stop codons, out-of-frame junctions, or ambiguous translated residues. A V3J clonotype was defined by an identical inferred V gene, J gene, and CDR3 amino acid sequence. The percentage overlap between two repertoires was calculated by dividing the number of shared unique clonotypes by the size of the smaller repertoire. Richness of each repertoire was evaluated using RTK rarefaction, the Chao1 estimator, and Recon v2.1 estimates of unobserved clonotypes. Generation probabilities for all TCRbeta clonotypes obtained by the gDNA method from a handful of donors were computed using OLGA. The immuneACCESS repertoire file appears here via TCRdb, limited to in-frame rearrangements. These files lack a portion of the clones; in checked studies, under half of the deficit traces to unresolved V genes, and the cause of the others is not known. The DNA was the basis for D and trimming; V, J and clone size are from that table. In all, the sample holds approximately 720,000 clones, and more than 70% of those were seen once. The ten largest clones add up to about 1.7% of the sample.

On this clone: Its antigen remains undetermined. Base qualities are missing; no much larger clone stands one base away.

At the junction V is shortened by 6 bases and J by 5 bases, with 14 bases in between. The CDR3, cysteine through phenylalanine, is 14 amino acids long. Only CDR3 DNA is held: 42 bases, read in frame from base 1. From a lookup of the germline V gene, CDR1 and CDR2 are KGHSH and LQKENI. Donors were healthy HIV-negative adults with no recently reported acute infections or vaccinations. All donors were Caucasian adults living in Nashville, Tennessee, USA. CD4+ T cells were enriched by magnetic negative selection, after which naive cells were positively selected on CD45RA and the negative fraction was taken as the memory subset. After blood collection by leukapheresis, PBMCs were isolated using Ficoll-Histopaque density gradient centrifugation and then cryopreserved in the vapor phase of liquid nitrogen. Analytical flow cytometry was used to check the purity and quantity of each magnetically sorted T cell population. Genomic DNA was isolated from every sorted fraction and measured by UV absorbance on a Nanodrop 2000c.

Paper-wide results and their limitations: Larger estimated clonotype richness was generally found for naive subsets than for memory subsets. The small number of donors limited the genetic and exposure-history diversity represented. Across several donors, approximately 5% of naive CD4, roughly 3.5% of naive CD8, 2.3% of memory CD4, and 0.4% of memory CD8 clonotypes were shared. Pairwise subsampling indicated that sequencing depth was expected to affect the degree of clonotype sharing among donors. Sampling was restricted to blood, and TCR repertoires in tissues likely differ from the TCR repertoires found in blood. Higher generation probabilities were observed for clonotypes shared by all four sorted-subset donors than for non-shared clonotypes. Even with the large sequencing depth, rarefaction of the sorted-subset datasets indicated that sequencing was incomplete.

The TCR was taken from a woman aged 30 to 39 in good health. The rearrangement combines TRBV18 with TRBJ2-4, with a weak D call of TRBD1 (5 bases match). The sequenced material came from memory CD4+ T cells sorted from blood. In the paper's terms, the cell subset or site label means: CD45RA-negative fraction. The CDR3 protein: CASSMDTGENIQYF. The DNA sequence reads TGTGCCAGCTCTATGGACACCGGAGAAAACATTCAGTACTTC.